The 14 T cell receptor beta chains below come from one sample, sequenced in a study of cytomegalovirus exposure and HLA in healthy donors. 60 Vbeta and 13 Jbeta primers were used in PCR. Repertoires were generated with immunoSEQ multiplex PCR, while TCRdb's copy carries only in-frame clones and drops some. The data show about 160,000 clones, roughly 77% seen once. Specimen: PBMCs. These receptors were obtained from a man in his thirties or forties in good health and CMV-seropositive.

The chain is built from TRBV18 and TRBJ1-5; D is possibly TRBD1 (6 bases). This CDR3 spans 15 amino acids. Deletions cut 0 bases from V and 7 bases from J, with 13 bases between. Germline CDR1 and CDR2: KGHSH and LQKENI. The CDR3 nucleotides are TGTGCCAGCTCACCACCGATGGGGGCTGGACAGCCCCAGCATTTT. The encoded protein is CASSPPMGAGQPQHF.

This clone was recorded once. The chain employs TRBV5-3 and TRBJ1-6, with a weak D call TRBD1 (5 bases). TRBV5-3 is noted as an ORF with a role that remains uncertain. The CDR3 totals 14 residues. The V and J ends lost 4 bases and 15 bases respectively, with 20 bases between them. The CDR3 sequence is CARSRGLYNSGLHF. CDR3 DNA sequence: TGTGCCAGAAGCAGGGGACTGTATAATTCAGGCCTCCACTTT.

This clone was seen a handful of times. This chain links TRBV28 with TRBJ1-1, with D possibly TRBD1 on 6 matching bases. CDR3 length: 13 residues. Germline V CDR1 and CDR2: MDHEN, SYDVKM. V lost 7 bases and J lost 5, with 14 bases in between. Here the CDR3 DNA reads TGTGCCAGCAAGTCAGGGGTTCGGACTGAAGCTTTCTTT. Its translation: CASKSGVRTEAFF.

The chain couples TRBV2 to TRBJ1-5; TRBD1 matches at 9 bases. The germline CDR1 and CDR2 sequences are SNHLY and FYNNEI. The CDR3 consists of 14 residues. Unmatched junction bases numbered 1, after V lost 3 bases and J lost 4 bases. Here the CDR3 reads CASSEGTGNQPQHF. CDR3 nucleotide sequence: TGTGCCAGCAGTGAGGGGACAGGGAATCAGCCCCAGCATTTT. The full variable domain, completed using reference TRBV2 and TRBJ1-5, is EPEVTQTPSHQVTQMGQEVILRCVPISNHLYFYWYRQILGQKVEFLVSFYNNEISEKSEIFDDQFSVERPDGSNFTLKIRSTKLEDSAMYFCASSEGTGNQPQHFGDGTRLSIL.

The CDR3 is CSVEPGSGDEQYF. In nucleotides, the CDR3 is TGCAGCGTTGAACCCGGGTCCGGAGACGAGCAGTACTTC. V and J are TRBV29-1 and TRBJ2-7; D is uncertain. V lost 2 bases to trimming and J lost 5 bases, with 13 bases between them. There are 13 residues in the CDR3. Germline V lookup: CDR1 SQVTM, CDR2 ANQGSEA.

The J gene is TRBJ1-3, the V gene TRBV6-1; D perhaps matches TRBD1 (5 bases). The CDR3 is made up of 13 amino acids. In germline, CDR1 is MNHNS, CDR2 SASEGT. V was shortened by 0 bases and J by 6 bases, with 6 bases between the two germline ends. CDR3 residues: CASSEAGENTIYF. CDR3 DNA: TGTGCCAGCAGTGAAGCAGGGGAAAACACCATATATTTT.

This chain connects TRBV28 to TRBJ1-2; D unclear. The CDR3 runs to 11 residues. V lost 8 bases, J lost 2 bases, and 6 bases lay in between. Germline CDR1 reads MDHEN; CDR2 reads SYDVKM. The CDR3 bases are TGTGCCAGCCGCAGAAACTATGGCTACACCTTC. Translating it yields CASRRNYGYTF.

V is TRBV5-1 and J is TRBJ1-3; the D is unclear. The germline CDR1 and CDR2 sequences are SGHRS and YFSETQ. The V gene lost 2 bases and the J gene lost 1 base, with 10 bases spanning the gap. The CDR3 is 15 residues long. The CDR3 region is CASSFGVVSGNTIYF. Written as DNA, the CDR3 is TGCGCCAGCAGCTTCGGGGTTGTTTCTGGAAACACCATATATTTT.

Here the CDR3 reads CASSETPENEKLFF. The CDR3 bases are TGTGCCAGCAGTGAGACACCCGAAAATGAAAAACTGTTTTTT. The chain couples TRBV6-4 to TRBJ1-4; no clear D gene. The CDR3 is made up of 14 amino acids. V gave up 3 bases and J gave up 5 bases, with 10 bases separating them. Germline lookup yields CDR1 MRHNA and CDR2 SNTAGT.

J is TRBJ2-7 and V is TRBV5-6; 7 positions agree with TRBD2. Germline loops: CDR1 SGHDT, CDR2 YYEEEE. This CDR3 has 13 residues. The ends lost 3 bases at V and 3 bases at J; junction bases unmatched: 3. The CDR3 DNA reads as TGTGCCAGCAGCTCTGCTAGCGGCTACGAGCAGTACTTC. Translation gives CASSSASGYEQYF.

V usage is TRBV4-3 and J usage is TRBJ2-3; D perhaps matches TRBD1 (5 bases). Germline-derived CDR1 and CDR2 are LGHNA and YSLEER. This CDR3 region has 13 residues. V lost 4 bases to trimming and J lost 3 bases, with 8 bases between them. CDR3 bases: TGCGCCAGCAGCCTACGGACAACAGATACGCAGTATTTT. It is translated as CASSLRTTDTQYF.

The chain carries TRBV6-1 and TRBJ2-5; 10 bases are a match to TRBD2. CDR3 size: 14 residues. Looked up from germline, CDR1 is MNHNS and CDR2 is SASEGT. Trimming cost V 7 bases and J 3 bases; bases outside gene matches: 5. The CDR3 sequence is CASIRLAGEETQYF. The CDR3 DNA sequence: TGTGCCAGCATCAGACTAGCGGGCGAAGAGACCCAGTACTTC.

This chain uses TRBV23-1 with TRBJ2-7, with 9 positions matching TRBD1. TRBV23-1 is reported as an ORF; its role is uncertain. J gave up 3 bases and V 3 bases, and 6 bases lay outside the gene matches. This CDR3 comprises 15 residues. The DNA of the CDR3 is TGCGCCAGCAGTCACGGGACAGGGATTAACTACGAGCAGTACTTC. Its protein product is CASSHGTGINYEQYF.

The rearrangement links TRBV28 to TRBJ2-3, with TRBD2 identical over 9 bases. This CDR3 is built from 14 residues. Germline CDR1 MDHEN, CDR2 SYDVKM. Losses at the gene ends were 5 bases for V and 2 bases for J; bases not matched to a gene: 2. The CDR3 region is CASSSGGNTDTQYF. In nucleotides, the CDR3 is TGTGCCAGCAGTAGCGGGGGGAACACAGATACGCAGTATTTT.